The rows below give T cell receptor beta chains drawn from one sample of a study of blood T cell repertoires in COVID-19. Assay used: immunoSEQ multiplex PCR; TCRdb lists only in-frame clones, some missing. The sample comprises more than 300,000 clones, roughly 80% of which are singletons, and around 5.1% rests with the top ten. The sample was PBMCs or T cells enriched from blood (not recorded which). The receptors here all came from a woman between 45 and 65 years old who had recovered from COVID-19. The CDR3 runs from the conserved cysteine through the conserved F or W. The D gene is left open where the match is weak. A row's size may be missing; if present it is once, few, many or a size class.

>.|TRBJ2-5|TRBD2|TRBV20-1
CSASSWGGTETQYF
TGCAGTGCTAGTTCATGGGGGGGAACCGAGACCCAGTACTTC
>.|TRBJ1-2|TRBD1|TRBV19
CASSTRGRFASYGYTF
TGTGCCAGTAGTACCAGGGGGCGCTTTGCCTCCTATGGCTACACCTTC
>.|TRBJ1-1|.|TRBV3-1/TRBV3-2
CASSILDERSEAFF
TGTGCCAGCAGTATCCTGGATGAGAGGTCTGAAGCTTTCTTT
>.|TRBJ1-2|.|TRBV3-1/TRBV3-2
CASSQDYVYTF
TGTGCCAGCAGCCAAGATTATGTCTACACCTTC
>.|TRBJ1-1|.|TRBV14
CASSQALGLRNTEAFF
TGTGCCAGCAGCCAAGCTCTTGGACTGCGGAACACTGAAGCTTTCTTT
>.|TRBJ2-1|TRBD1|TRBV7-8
CASSPARDRVLNEQFF
TGTGCCAGCAGCCCGGCCCGGGACAGGGTACTGAATGAGCAGTTCTTC
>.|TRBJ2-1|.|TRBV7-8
CASVSHHAGLNNEQFF
TGTGCCAGCGTTTCCCACCACGCGGGACTTAACAATGAGCAGTTCTTC
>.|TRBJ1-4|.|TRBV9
CASSKQGNGVNEKLFF
TGTGCCAGCAGCAAGCAGGGGAACGGTGTTAATGAAAAACTGTTTTTT
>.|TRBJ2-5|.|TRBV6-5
CASGLSVTQYF
TGTGCCAGCGGCCTTAGCGTAACCCAGTACTTC
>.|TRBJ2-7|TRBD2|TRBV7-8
CASSPLAGSYEQYF
TGTGCCAGCAGCCCACTAGCGGGATCCTACGAGCAGTACTTC
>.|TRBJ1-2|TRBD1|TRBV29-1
CSVGDRVLRGYTF
TGCAGCGTGGGGGACAGGGTATTGAGGGGCTACACCTTC
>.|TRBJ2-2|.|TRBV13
CASSLGLRSRVVGELFF
TGTGCCAGCAGCTTAGGCCTTCGTTCCAGGGTAGTAGGGGAGCTGTTTTTT
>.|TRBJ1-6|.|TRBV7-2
CASSLRPGASSYNSPLHF
TGTGCCAGCAGCTTAAGGCCAGGGGCCAGCTCCTATAATTCACCCCTCCACTTT
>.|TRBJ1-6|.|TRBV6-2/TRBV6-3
CASSYGGIRNSPLHF
TGTGCCAGCAGTTACGGAGGGATTCGGAATTCACCCCTCCACTTT
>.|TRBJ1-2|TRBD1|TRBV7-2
CASSLGDRAYGYTF
TGTGCCAGCAGCTTAGGTGACAGGGCCTATGGCTACACCTTC
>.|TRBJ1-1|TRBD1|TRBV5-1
CASSQTGDTEAFF
TGCGCCAGCAGCCAGACAGGGGACACTGAAGCTTTCTTT
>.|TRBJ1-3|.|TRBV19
CASSTTPTRGNTIYF
TGTGCCAGTAGTACCACCCCGACGAGGGGAAACACCATATATTTT
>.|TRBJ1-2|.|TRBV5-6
CASSSGLYGYTF
TGTGCCAGCAGCTCAGGACTGTATGGCTACACCTTC
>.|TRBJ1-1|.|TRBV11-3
CASSLEGTANTEAFF
TGTGCCAGCAGCTTAGAAGGTACAGCGAACACTGAAGCTTTCTTT
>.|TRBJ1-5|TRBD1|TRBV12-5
CASGWMGTITGGVQPQHF
TGTGCTAGTGGTTGGATGGGGACAATTACAGGGGGCGTTCAGCCCCAGCATTTT
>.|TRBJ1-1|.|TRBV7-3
CASSLGGSTEAFF
TGTGCCAGCAGCTTAGGAGGGAGCACTGAAGCTTTCTTT
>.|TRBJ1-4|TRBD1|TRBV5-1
CASSSLGQEEKLFF
TGCGCCAGCAGCTCGCTGGGACAGGAGGAAAAACTGTTTTTT
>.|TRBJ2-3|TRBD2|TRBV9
CASSVDGLAGGPATQYF
TGTGCCAGCAGCGTAGATGGACTAGCGGGAGGTCCCGCTACGCAGTATTTT
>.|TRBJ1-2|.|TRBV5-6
CASSLRDSYGYTF
TGTGCCAGCAGCCTCAGGGACTCCTATGGCTACACCTTC
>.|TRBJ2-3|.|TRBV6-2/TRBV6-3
CASSSRPAVQYF
TGTGCCAGCAGTTCCCGCCCAGCGGTCCAGTATTTT
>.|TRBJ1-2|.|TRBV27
CASSLRGGRGSYGYTF
TGTGCCAGCAGCTTACGGGGGGGGCGGGGGAGCTATGGCTACACCTTC
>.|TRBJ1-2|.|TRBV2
CASSSMGAFGGYTF
TGTGCCAGCAGCTCGATGGGGGCTTTTGGTGGCTACACCTTC
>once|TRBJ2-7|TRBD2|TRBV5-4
CASSLVGGDEQYF
TGTGCCAGCAGCTTGGTGGGGGGGGACGAGCAGTACTTC
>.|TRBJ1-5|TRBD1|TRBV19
CASSMGIGGAVQPQHF
TGTGCCAGTAGTATGGGCATAGGGGGCGCGGTACAGCCCCAGCATTTT
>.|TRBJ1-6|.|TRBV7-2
CASSLAHPAAGSSYNSPLHF
TGTGCCAGCAGCTTAGCCCACCCTGCCGCGGGGAGCTCCTATAATTCACCCCTCCACTTT
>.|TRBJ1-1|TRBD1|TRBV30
CAWSAGTGATEAFF
TGTGCCTGGAGTGCCGGGACAGGGGCCACTGAAGCTTTCTTT
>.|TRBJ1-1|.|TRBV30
CAWTIEQGNTEAFF
TGTGCCTGGACCATAGAACAGGGGAACACTGAAGCTTTCTTT
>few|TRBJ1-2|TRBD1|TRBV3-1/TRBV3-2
CASSPRDRSPRSTGYTF
TGTGCCAGCAGCCCTCGGGACAGGAGCCCTCGGTCAACTGGCTACACCTTC
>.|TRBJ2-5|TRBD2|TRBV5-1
CASSLGGLEGETQYF
TGCGCCAGCAGCTTGGGGGGACTAGAAGGGGAGACCCAGTACTTC
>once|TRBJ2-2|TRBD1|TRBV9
CASSPHVWTGGTGELFF
TGTGCCAGCAGCCCCCATGTATGGACAGGGGGCACCGGGGAGCTGTTTTTT
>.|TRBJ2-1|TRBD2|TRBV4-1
CASSLRTSGRARWGEQFF
TGCGCCAGCAGCCTTCGGACTAGCGGGAGGGCCAGGTGGGGAGAGCAGTTCTTC
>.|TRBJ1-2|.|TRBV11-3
CASSFDSGVRGRGYTF
TGTGCCAGCAGCTTCGACTCTGGTGTAAGGGGAAGGGGCTACACCTTC
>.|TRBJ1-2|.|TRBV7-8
CASSNQGGEGYTF
TGTGCCAGCAGCAATCAAGGGGGAGAGGGCTACACCTTC
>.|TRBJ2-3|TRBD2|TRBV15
CATSRGGRYDVSTDTQYF
TGTGCCACCAGCAGAGGCGGGAGGTACGACGTAAGCACAGATACGCAGTATTTT
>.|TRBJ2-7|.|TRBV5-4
CASSPGTTSHEQYF
TGTGCCAGCAGCCCCGGGACAACTTCCCACGAGCAGTACTTC
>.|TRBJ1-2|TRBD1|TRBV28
CASSLAGGIGYTF
TGTGCCAGCAGTTTGGCAGGGGGCATTGGCTACACCTTC